This paragraph covers one T cell receptor (beta chain) sequence. Trimming pared 0 bases from V and 5 bases from J, leaving 12 bases between. The CDR3 is 14 amino acids. Germline CDR1 and CDR2: SGHRS and YFSETQ. This entry comes from a study of blood T cell repertoires in COVID-19. Study at large: Sites in the United States, Italy and Spain provided acute and convalescent COVID-19 samples.

The assay was immunoSEQ multiplex PCR, and TCRdb's table has in-frame clones only and misses some. The sample lists roughly 170,000 clones, around nine tenths occurring once. The sequenced material came from peripheral blood. This receptor was identified in a woman aged 70-85 years with COVID-19, enrolled during active disease. The V and J genes are TRBV5-1 and TRBJ2-7; D may be TRBD1 (5 bases). The DNA for the CDR3 is TGCGCCAGCAGCTTGGATCAGGGTTCCCACGAGCAGTACTTC. It encodes CASSLDQGSHEQYF. The variable domain in full, with the rest retrieved from reference TRBV5-1 and TRBJ2-7, is KAGVTQTPRYLIKTRGQQVTLSCSPISGHRSVSWYQQTPGQGLQFLFEYFSETQRNKGNFPGRFSGRQFSNSRSEMNVSTLELGDSALYLCASSLDQGSHEQYFGPGTRLTVT.